This T cell receptor beta chain derives from a study of cytomegalovirus exposure and HLA in healthy donors. The ends lost 0 bases at V and 3 bases at J; junction bases unmatched: 6. Germline CDR1 and CDR2: LGHNA and YNFKEQ. The CDR3 extends over 17 amino acids. Points from the study as a whole: In vitro assays verified that three CMV-associated chains recognized CMV antigens specifically.

Regarding this clone: Its antigen is as yet unknown.

60 Vbeta and 13 Jbeta primers were used in PCR. The table came from immunoSEQ multiplex PCR; TCRdb's copy has only in-frame clones and leaves some out. The data contain about 120,000 clones, roughly 72% of them singletons. The receptor comes from a male donor in good health and CMV-seronegative. The rearrangement joins TRBV4-2 to TRBJ2-1, with 9 bases identical to TRBD2. Source material: PBMCs. The CDR3 loop reads CASSQDHFSGSYNEQFF. The DNA for the CDR3 is TGTGCCAGCAGCCAAGATCACTTTAGCGGGAGCTACAATGAGCAGTTCTTC.